The subject of this entry is one TCR beta chain. Its cognate antigen is unknown. Trimming removed 7 bases at V and 4 bases at J, with 16 bases between. The CDR3 loop spans 15 amino acids. The sample originates from a study of response to subunit inactivated influenza vaccine. Notes on the study in general: There was a suggestion from the authors that each seasonal influenza vaccination recruits few new T cells.

Each CDR3 protein is one row after TCRdb ran MiXCR on the RT-PCR reads. The data hold around 150,000 distinct CDR3 sequences, with roughly 10% observed a single time. This specimen was non-naive T cells sorted from PBMCs, taken about 40 days after vaccination. The V gene is TRBV12-3 or TRBV12-4, the J gene TRBJ2-2; D is possibly TRBD1 (6 bases). The source is a man aged 45 to 65 who received an inactivated influenza vaccine. CDR3: CASTAWGPGTGELFF. In DNA, the CDR3 is TGTGCCAGCACTGCTTGGGGGCCGGGCACCGGGGAGCTGTTTTTT.